This T cell receptor (beta chain) was obtained from a study of T cell changes during pregnancy in multiple sclerosis. Trimming at V came to 4 bases and at J to 6 bases, leaving 11 bases not matched to a gene. CDR1 SGHRS and CDR2 YFSETQ come from the germline V gene. The CDR3 covers 16 residues. This clone was found once. Produced via immunoSEQ multiplex PCR; TCRdb's table is partial and in-frame only. The profile shows 55,000 to 70,000 clones, 92% of them singletons. The sequence came from a female donor with multiple sclerosis, enrolled in a pregnancy study. This sequence joins TRBV5-1 and TRBJ1-4; the match to TRBD1 covers 8 bases. This specimen was CD4+ T cells from peripheral blood mononuclear cells, taken after pregnancy. CDR3 in DNA: TGCGCCAGCAGCCCAGGACAGGGCTCGTTGGATGAAAAACTGTTTTTT. Protein: CASSPGQGSLDEKLFF.